The rows below give T cell receptor beta chains drawn from one sample of a study of T cell repertoires in aging, cancer and after chemotherapy. From the multiplex PCR reads, TCRdb called clonotypes with MiXCR, one entry per CDR3 protein. The table lists just over 1,500 distinct CDR3 sequences, 21% of them singletons, with roughly two fifths in the top ten. The sequenced sample was blood. The source is a human donor with a solid tumor. Each CDR3 is given with its conserved first and last residue. A D gene is named only where the DNA matches it firmly. Some rows have no size entry. The others give once, few or many, or a class for an expanded clone.

d_call: NA; clone_size: NA; v_call: TRBV6-6; j_call: TRBJ1-5; cdr3_aa: CASSYSRGISNQPQHF; cdr3_nt: TGTGCCAGCAGTTACTCGAGAGGGATAAGCAATCAGCCCCAGCATTTT
d_call: NA; clone_size: NA; v_call: TRBV28; j_call: TRBJ1-5; cdr3_aa: CASSLALGNQPQHF; cdr3_nt: TGTGCCAGCAGTTTGGCGTTGGGCAATCAGCCCCAGCATTTT
d_call: NA; clone_size: medium-sized; v_call: TRBV6-6; j_call: TRBJ1-2; cdr3_aa: CASSPTGTQGLYGYTF; cdr3_nt: TGTGCCAGCAGCCCTACCGGGACCCAAGGGCTCTATGGCTACACCTTC
d_call: NA; clone_size: medium-sized; v_call: TRBV6-5; j_call: TRBJ2-7; cdr3_aa: CASTRTTGTLSYEQYF; cdr3_nt: TGTGCCAGCACCAGAACGACCGGGACCCTAAGCTACGAGCAGTACTTC
d_call: TRBD2; clone_size: NA; v_call: TRBV11-2; j_call: TRBJ2-7; cdr3_aa: CASSLERLAEFYEQYF; cdr3_nt: TGTGCCAGCAGCTTAGAGCGACTAGCGGAATTCTACGAGCAGTACTTC
d_call: TRBD2; clone_size: NA; v_call: TRBV4-3; j_call: TRBJ2-7; cdr3_aa: CASSQFWRTSGNHEQYF; cdr3_nt: TGCGCCAGCAGCCAATTTTGGAGGACTAGCGGGAACCACGAGCAGTACTTC
d_call: TRBD1; clone_size: few; v_call: TRBV29-1; j_call: TRBJ2-7; cdr3_aa: CTTPGTGTYEQYF; cdr3_nt: TGCACCACCCCGGGGACAGGGACCTACGAGCAGTACTTC
d_call: NA; clone_size: medium-sized; v_call: TRBV13; j_call: TRBJ2-5; cdr3_aa: CASSSLLDTSQETQYF; cdr3_nt: TGTGCCAGCAGCTCCCTCTTGGACACCAGCCAAGAGACCCAGTACTTC
d_call: NA; clone_size: medium-sized; v_call: TRBV6-8; j_call: TRBJ2-7; cdr3_aa: CASSIGVMWERCNTYEQYF; cdr3_nt: TGTGCCAGCAGCATTGGGGTGATGTGGGAACGATGCAATACCTACGAGCAGTACTTC
d_call: NA; clone_size: large; v_call: TRBV5-1; j_call: TRBJ2-5; cdr3_aa: CASSPPTIETQYF; cdr3_nt: TGCGCCAGCAGCCCACCAACGATCGAGACCCAGTACTTC
d_call: TRBD2; clone_size: NA; v_call: TRBV2; j_call: TRBJ2-2; cdr3_aa: CASSLKLAGGTNTGELFF; cdr3_nt: TGTGCCAGCAGTCTGAAACTAGCGGGGGGAACGAACACCGGGGAGCTGTTTTTT
d_call: NA; clone_size: few; v_call: TRBV5-1; j_call: TRBJ2-1; cdr3_aa: CASSSDYYNEQFF; cdr3_nt: TGCGCCAGCAGCTCGGACTATTACAATGAGCAGTTCTTC
d_call: TRBD1; clone_size: NA; v_call: TRBV7-2; j_call: TRBJ2-1; cdr3_aa: CASSRTGREQFF; cdr3_nt: TGTGCCAGCAGCCGGACAGGCAGGGAGCAGTTCTTC